This TCR beta chain comes out of a study of blood T cell repertoires in COVID-19. For the study at large: PBMCs, B-cell-depleted T cells, or T cells were the source of the cDNA or gDNA that made up the material.

Libraries were prepared by immunoSEQ multiplex PCR; TCRdb keeps only in-frame clonotypes and omits some of them. The sample includes about 250,000 clones, roughly nine tenths of them seen just once. The germline V and J ends were trimmed by 4 bases and 9 bases, with 21 bases remaining between them. CDR3 length equals 15 residues. Germline CDR1 and CDR2: MNHEY and SMNVEV (reference sequence). The TCR sequence derives from a woman aged 40 to 50 who had recovered from COVID-19. This chain connects TRBV27 to TRBJ2-5; a weak D match, TRBD2 (6 bases). What was sequenced was peripheral blood. The CDR3 DNA sequence: TGTGCCAGCAGTTCCGCCGACGACTGGGGCGGGGCCCAGTACTTC. This translates into CASSSADDWGGAQYF.